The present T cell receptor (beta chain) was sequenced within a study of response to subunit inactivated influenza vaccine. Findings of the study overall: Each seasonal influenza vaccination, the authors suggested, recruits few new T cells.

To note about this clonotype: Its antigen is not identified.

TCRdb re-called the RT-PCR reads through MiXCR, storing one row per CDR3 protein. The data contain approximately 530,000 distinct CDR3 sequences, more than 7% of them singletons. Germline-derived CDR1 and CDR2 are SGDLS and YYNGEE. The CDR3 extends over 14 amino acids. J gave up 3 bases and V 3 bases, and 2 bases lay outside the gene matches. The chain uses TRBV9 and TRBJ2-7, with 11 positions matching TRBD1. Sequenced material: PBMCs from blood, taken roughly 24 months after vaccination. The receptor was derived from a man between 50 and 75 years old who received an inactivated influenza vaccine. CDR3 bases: TGTGCCAGCAGCGGGGGACAGGGGGACTACGAGCAGTACTTC. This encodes CASSGGQGDYEQYF. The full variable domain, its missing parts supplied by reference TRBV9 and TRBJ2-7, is DSGVTQTPKHLITATGQRVTLRCSPRSGDLSVYWYQQSLDQGLQFLIQYYNGEERAKGNILERFSAQQFPDLHSELNLSSLELGDSALYFCASSGGQGDYEQYFGPGTRLTVT.